These 25 T cell receptor beta chains were sequenced from one sample in a study of T cell responses to AZD1222 COVID-19 vaccine. Libraries were prepared by immunoSEQ multiplex PCR; TCRdb keeps only in-frame clonotypes and omits some of them. The table includes fewer than 200,000 clones, roughly nine tenths detected once. This specimen was peripheral blood, taken 28 days after the second dose of the MenACWY control vaccine. The receptors shown here come from an adult who received the MenACWY meningococcal vaccine as a control.

The rearrangement links TRBV6-2 or TRBV6-3 to TRBJ1-2; 7 positions match TRBD1. The CDR3 runs to 13 residues. CDR1 and CDR2 from the germline V gene are MNHEY and SVGEGT. V lost 4 bases, J lost 2 bases, and 1 base stayed unmatched. The CDR3 sequence is CASSLQGNYGYTF. CDR3 DNA sequence: TGTGCCAGCAGTTTACAGGGGAACTATGGCTACACCTTC.

The chain employs TRBV5-1 and TRBJ1-5; D remains ambiguous. CDR1 and CDR2 (germline): SGHRS, YFSETQ. This CDR3 is built from 14 residues. Trimming removed 0 bases from V and 10 bases from J, with 14 bases in between. The CDR3 spells CASSLVPASPPQHF. The CDR3 region has the DNA TGCGCCAGCAGCTTGGTACCAGCATCACCCCCCCAGCATTTT.

The sample holds one count of this clone. V and J are TRBV6-5 and TRBJ1-4, with D possibly being TRBD1 (5 bases). V lost 4 bases and J lost 8, with 14 bases in between. CDR1 MNHEY and CDR2 SVGAGI come from the germline V gene. This CDR3 spans 14 amino acids. The DNA for the CDR3 is TGTGCCAGCAGTTCAGGGCCAGGAGGAGAAAAACTGTTTTTT. Translating gives CASSSGPGGEKLFF.

This sequence joins TRBV7-9 and TRBJ1-1, with 7 positions matching TRBD1. Germline lookup yields CDR1 SEHNR and CDR2 FQNEAQ (reference sequence). The CDR3 runs 14 residues. V dropped 3 bases and J dropped 4; count of bases not matched to a gene: 5. For the CDR3, the DNA is TGTGCCAGCAGCTTCCAGGGGGGGACCACTGAAGCTTTCTTT. This gives the protein CASSFQGGTTEAFF.

The chain couples TRBV11-2 to TRBJ2-5; 13 nucleotides agree with TRBD2. Germline loops: CDR1 SGHAT, CDR2 FQNNGV. The CDR3 sequence is 15 residues long. The V and J ends lost 5 bases and 7 bases, in that order; junction bases with no gene match: 7. The CDR3, as DNA: TGTGCCAGCAGCGAGGGACTAGCGGGGTCGGGGACCCAGTACTTC. This codes for CASSEGLAGSGTQYF.

The chain links TRBV19 to TRBJ1-2; D remains ambiguous. Germline values: CDR1 LNHDA, CDR2 SQIVND (reference sequence). This CDR3 is 13 amino acids long. Between the trimmed V and J ends, which lost 0 bases and 8 bases, there was a span of 10 bases. DNA of the CDR3: TGTGCCAGTAGTATAGACCGGGAGTCCGGCTACACCTTC. It encodes CASSIDRESGYTF.

The chain is built from TRBV1 and TRBJ2-1; the table's D call TRBD1 went unverified against the DNA. TRBV1 is deemed a pseudogene. This CDR3 contains 15 residues. CDR3: CTSSQDQGAYNEQFF. Written as DNA, the CDR3 is TGCACCAGCAGCCAAGATCAGGGGGCCTACAATGAGCAGTTCTTC.

The chain combines TRBV6-5 with TRBJ1-2, with a possible D match to TRBD1 (5 bases). Trimming left V 8 bases short and J 7 bases short, with 17 bases between. This CDR3 has 13 amino acids. Germline CDR1 MNHEY, CDR2 SVGAGI. CDR3 protein: CASSTRGVGGYTF. CDR3 nucleotide sequence: TGTGCCAGCTCTACCCGGGGGGTTGGTGGCTACACCTTC.

The gene calls are TRBV3-1 (or the pseudogene TRBV3-2) and TRBJ2-2, with 7 bases identical to TRBD2. J gave up 7 bases and V 3 bases, and 5 bases lay outside the gene matches. In germline, CDR1 is LGHDT, CDR2 YNNKEL (reference sequence). The CDR3 is 14 amino acids. In nucleotides, the CDR3 is TGTGCCAGCAGCCAGCGGGAGAAGGTCGGGGAGCTGTTTTTT. Its translation is CASSQREKVGELFF.

The chain joins TRBV28 to TRBJ1-2; D unclear. V lost 1 base and J 1 base, leaving 22 bases between the germline ends. CDR3 length: 19 residues. Looked up from germline, CDR1 is MDHEN and CDR2 is SYDVKM. Here the CDR3 DNA reads TGTGCCAGCAGTTTATTAGGTTGGAGGTCAGAACAACTTAACTATGGCTACACCTTC. Its translation is CASSLLGWRSEQLNYGYTF.

This sequence joins TRBV4-2 and TRBJ1-3, with a tentative D call TRBD1 (5 bases). The CDR3 is 14 residues long. CDR1 is LGHNA and CDR2 is YNFKEQ in the germline V gene. Trimming shortened V by 2 bases and J by 0 bases, and 5 bases separated the two germline ends. In DNA, the CDR3 is TGTGCCAGCAGCCAACAGGGCTCTGGAAACACCATATATTTT. Amino acid sequence: CASSQQGSGNTIYF.

The chain couples TRBV3-1 (or the pseudogene TRBV3-2) to TRBJ2-6; D is unresolved. The CDR3 totals 14 residues. V was clipped by 2 bases and J by 2 bases, with 4 bases between them. Germline CDR1 is LGHDT and CDR2 is YNNKEL (reference sequence). CDR3 DNA sequence: TGTGCCAGCAGCCAAAAGCCTGGGGCCAACGTCCTGACTTTC. It codes for CASSQKPGANVLTF.

The chain employs TRBV28 and TRBJ2-5; 11 nucleotides match TRBD2. The CDR3 has 15 residues. The J segment lost 2 bases and the V segment lost 4 bases, leaving 3 bases of the junction unmatched. Germline V gene sequence: CDR1 MDHEN, CDR2 SYDVKM. The CDR3 protein is CASSSSGRSQETQYF. The CDR3 nucleotides read TGTGCCAGCAGTTCTAGCGGGAGGTCTCAAGAGACCCAGTACTTC.

V usage is TRBV18 and J usage is TRBJ1-4; TRBD1 matches at 7 bases. Germline V CDR1 and CDR2: KGHSH, LQKENI. With V trimmed by 0 bases and J by 0 bases, 4 bases remained unmatched. This CDR3 comprises 17 residues. The CDR3 nucleotides read TGTGCCAGCTCACCACCGGCAGGGGGTACAACTAATGAAAAACTGTTTTTT. Its protein is CASSPPAGGTTNEKLFF.

This chain links TRBV11-2 with TRBJ2-1; 9 positions agree with TRBD2. Trimming cost V 4 bases and J 10 bases; bases outside gene matches: 5. The CDR3 extends over 13 amino acids. CDR1 and CDR2 (germline): SGHAT, FQNNGV. The CDR3 protein is CASSSTTSGEQFF. CDR3 nucleotides: TGTGCCAGCAGCTCCACAACTAGCGGGGAGCAGTTCTTC.

Comment on this clone: Other DNA sequences from this sample encode an identical CDR3 as well. The chain recombines TRBV30 with TRBJ1-5; D is unclear. The CDR3 spans 13 residues. The V gene lost 2 bases and the J gene lost 4 bases, with 9 bases spanning the gap. CDR1 and CDR2 from the germline V gene are GTSNPN and SVGIG (reference sequence). CDR3 nucleotide sequence: TGTGCCTGGAGTCGCGATTCGAATCAGCCCCAGCATTTT. Its translation is CAWSRDSNQPQHF.

The gene calls are TRBV24-1 and TRBJ2-5, with D possibly matching TRBD1 (6 bases). Germline V lookup: CDR1 KGHDR, CDR2 SFDVKD. Trimming shortened V by 3 bases and J by 4 bases, and 11 bases separated the two germline ends. The CDR3 sequence is 14 residues long. The DNA of the CDR3 is TGTGCCACCAGTGATAAGGGCAGGGGAGAGACCCAGTACTTC. Translated: CATSDKGRGETQYF.

The chain employs TRBV29-1 and TRBJ2-5, with 9 positions matching TRBD2. With V trimmed by 8 bases and J by 5 bases, 9 bases remained unmatched. The germline V gene encodes CDR1 SQVTM and CDR2 ANQGSEA. The CDR3 is 13 residues long. CDR3 DNA sequence: TGCAGCCTCAATAGCGGGAGTGGGGAGACCCAGTACTTC. Its protein is CSLNSGSGETQYF. Together with reference TRBV29-1 and TRBJ2-5, the CDR3 gives the full variable domain: SAVISQKPSRDICQRGTSLTIQCQVDSQVTMMFWYRQQPGQSLTLIATANQGSEATYESGFVIDKFPISRPNLTFSTLTVSNMSPEDSSIYLCSLNSGSGETQYFGPGTRLLVL.

The rearrangement uses TRBV7-9 and TRBJ2-3; D call uncertain. Trimming pared 3 bases from V and 3 bases from J, leaving 13 bases between. The CDR3 has 15 residues. Germline CDR1 SEHNR, CDR2 FQNEAQ (reference sequence). In DNA, the CDR3 is TGTGCCAGCAGCTTGCGTGGCCACGGGACAGATACGCAGTATTTT. Translated, it gives CASSLRGHGTDTQYF.

The chain has TRBV27 and TRBJ2-1; the match to TRBD2 covers 13 bases. CDR3 size: 16 residues. Trimming at V came to 2 bases and at J to 5 bases, leaving 3 bases not matched to a gene. Germline V gene lookup returns CDR1 MNHEY and CDR2 SMNVEV (reference sequence). The CDR3 loop is CASSLRGLAGDNEQFF. DNA of the CDR3: TGTGCCAGCAGTTTACGCGGACTAGCGGGAGACAATGAGCAGTTCTTC.

The chain links TRBV9 to TRBJ2-7; 7 nucleotides agree with TRBD1. The V segment lost 6 bases and the J segment 1 base; nucleotides outside the gene matches: 7. Germline CDR1 and CDR2: SGDLS and YYNGEE. This CDR3 comprises 14 residues. The CDR3 loop is CASTRDSVSYEQYF. The CDR3 DNA reads as TGTGCCAGCACTCGGGACAGCGTGTCCTACGAGCAGTACTTC.

The chain employs TRBV4-3 and TRBJ2-1; TRBD2 agrees at 7 bases. The germline V gene encodes CDR1 LGHNA and CDR2 YSLEER. V shed 1 base, J shed 2 bases, and the junction held 14 bases outside the gene matches. This CDR3 is 19 amino acids long. DNA of the CDR3: TGCGCCAGCAGCCAAGCCGTGGGACCCGGCGGGAGCCCCTACAATGAGCAGTTCTTC. Protein: CASSQAVGPGGSPYNEQFF.

This chain connects TRBV3-1 (or the pseudogene TRBV3-2) to TRBJ2-1, with 10 bases identical to TRBD1. Trimming cost V 4 bases and J 6 bases; bases outside gene matches: 3. This CDR3 has 14 residues. Germline CDR1 is LGHDT and CDR2 is YNNKEL (reference sequence). The CDR3 here is CASSPGQGSNEQFF. For the CDR3, the DNA is TGTGCCAGCAGCCCGGGACAGGGGAGCAATGAGCAGTTCTTC.

This chain links TRBV30 with TRBJ1-5, with 8 bases lining up with TRBD1. Germline V CDR1 and CDR2: GTSNPN, SVGIG (reference sequence). The CDR3 covers 16 residues. J gave up 3 bases and V 3 bases, and 10 bases lay outside the gene matches. For the CDR3, the DNA is TGTGCCTGGAGCTCTCCGGGACAGGTTTCCAATCAGCCCCAGCATTTT. Translating it yields CAWSSPGQVSNQPQHF.

The V call is TRBV19, the J call TRBJ2-1; 9 bases are a match to TRBD2. This CDR3 spans 13 amino acids. V gave up 1 base and J gave up 9 bases; unmatched junction bases: 1. Germline CDR1 LNHDA, CDR2 SQIVND (reference sequence). The CDR3 sequence: CASSIVLAGEQFF. The CDR3 nucleotides read TGTGCCAGTAGTATAGTACTAGCGGGTGAGCAGTTCTTC.